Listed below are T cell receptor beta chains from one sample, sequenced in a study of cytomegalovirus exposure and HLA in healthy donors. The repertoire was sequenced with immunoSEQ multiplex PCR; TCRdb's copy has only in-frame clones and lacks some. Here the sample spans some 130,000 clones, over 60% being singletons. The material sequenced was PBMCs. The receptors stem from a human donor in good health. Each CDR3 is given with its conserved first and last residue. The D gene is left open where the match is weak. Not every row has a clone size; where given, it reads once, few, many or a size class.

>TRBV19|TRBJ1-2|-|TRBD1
TGTGCCAGTAGTTTATCGAGACAGGGGGCGTATGGCTACACCTTC
CASSLSRQGAYGYTF
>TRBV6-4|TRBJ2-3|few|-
TGTGCCAGCAGTGACTCGAGTGGGCGGACTAGCACAGATACGCAGTATTTT
CASSDSSGRTSTDTQYF
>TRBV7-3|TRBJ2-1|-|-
TGTGCCAGCAGCTCCTCTAGCTACAATGAGCAGTTCTTC
CASSSSSYNEQFF
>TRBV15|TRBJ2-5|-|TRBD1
TGTGCCACCTCGGACAGGCACTCCCAAGAGACCCAGTACTTC
CATSDRHSQETQYF
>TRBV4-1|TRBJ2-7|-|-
TGCGCCAGCAGCCAAGGACTTCTTAGCTCCTACGAGCAGTACTTC
CASSQGLLSSYEQYF
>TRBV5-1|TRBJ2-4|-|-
TGCGCCAGCAAGCGGGCAGTTCTGTCCGAAAACATTCAGTACTTC
CASKRAVLSENIQYF
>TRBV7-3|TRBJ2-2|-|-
TGTGCCAGCAGTCAGGGGAACACCGGGGAGCTGTTTTTT
CASSQGNTGELFF
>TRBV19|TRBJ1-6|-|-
TGTGCCAGTAGTAGAGAAGGACAGAATTCACCCCTCCACTTT
CASSREGQNSPLHF
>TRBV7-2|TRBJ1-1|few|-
TGTGCCAGCAGCTTCGGTACGCCGAACACTGAAGCTTTCTTT
CASSFGTPNTEAFF
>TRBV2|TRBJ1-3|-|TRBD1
TGTGCCAGCAGTCCAGAACAGGGGATTATTGGAAACACCATATATTTT
CASSPEQGIIGNTIYF
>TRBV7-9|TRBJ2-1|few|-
TGTGCCAGCAGCCTGACAGACCATGAGCAGTTCTTC
CASSLTDHEQFF
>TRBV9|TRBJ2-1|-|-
TGTGCCAGCAGCGATAGCCCCACCAGGACACTTAGGCGTGAGCAGTTCTTC
CASSDSPTRTLRREQFF
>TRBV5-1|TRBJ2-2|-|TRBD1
TGCGCCAGCAGCTCCGGGACAGGGATAGGTAACACCGGGGAGCTGTTTTTT
CASSSGTGIGNTGELFF
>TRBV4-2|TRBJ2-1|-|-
TGTGCCAGCAGCCAAGTTAGCGACATACCAGAGCAGTTCTTC
CASSQVSDIPEQFF
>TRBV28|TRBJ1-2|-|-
TGTGCCAGCGAGAACAGGCCCTATGGCTACACCTTC
CASENRPYGYTF
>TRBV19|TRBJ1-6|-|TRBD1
TGTGCCAGTAACCCCGGACAGGGGTCATCACCCCTCCACTTT
CASNPGQGSSPLHF
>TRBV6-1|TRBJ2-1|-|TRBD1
TGTGCCAGCACCCTGACAGGGATAAATGAGCAGTTCTTC
CASTLTGINEQFF
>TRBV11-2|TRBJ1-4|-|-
TGTGCCAGCAGCCCCAAGGGGGGGCGGGAAAAACTGTTTTTT
CASSPKGGREKLFF
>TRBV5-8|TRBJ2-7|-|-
TGTGCCAGCAGCTTGCACAGGGTACAAGCCTACGAGCAGTACTTC
CASSLHRVQAYEQYF
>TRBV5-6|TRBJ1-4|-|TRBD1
TGTGCCAGCAGCCAGACAGGGTTGGCCGGTGAAAAACTGTTTTTT
CASSQTGLAGEKLFF
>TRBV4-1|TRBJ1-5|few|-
TGCGCCAGCAGCCAAGATCTCGGGACACTTTTAAATCAGCCCCAGCATTTT
CASSQDLGTLLNQPQHF
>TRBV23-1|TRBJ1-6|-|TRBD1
TGCGCCAGCAGCGAACAATCTTTGTTTACAGGGGGGGTTCATAATTCACCCCTCCACTTT
CASSEQSLFTGGVHNSPLHF
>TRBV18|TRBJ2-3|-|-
TGTGCCAGCTCACCTCCGTCCGGCACAGATACGCAGTATTTT
CASSPPSGTDTQYF
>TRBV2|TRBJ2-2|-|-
TGTGCCAGCAGTGACAGGGCCACCGGGGAGCTGTTTTTT
CASSDRATGELFF
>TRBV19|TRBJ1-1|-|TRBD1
TGTGCCAGTAGGGCCGGGACAGGATCGAACACTGAAGCTTTCTTT
CASRAGTGSNTEAFF
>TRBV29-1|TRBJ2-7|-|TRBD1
TGCAGCGTGGGACAGAAATCCTACGAGCAGTACTTC
CSVGQKSYEQYF
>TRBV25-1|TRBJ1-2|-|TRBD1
TGTGCCAGCAGTGAATCCCACAGGGGGCGGGGTGGCTACACCTTC
CASSESHRGRGGYTF
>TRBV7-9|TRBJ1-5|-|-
TGTGCCAGCAGCTTTGGGGGGAATCAGCCCCAGCATTTT
CASSFGGNQPQHF
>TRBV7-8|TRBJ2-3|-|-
TGTGCCAGCAGCTCAGATCCCCCAACGCAGTATTTT
CASSSDPPTQYF
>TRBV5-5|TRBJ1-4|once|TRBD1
TGTGCCAGCAGCGTTACAGGGGTTGAGGCTAATGAAAAACTGTTTTTT
CASSVTGVEANEKLFF
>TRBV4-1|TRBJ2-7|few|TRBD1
TGCGCCAGCAGCCAAGGGGGACAGGGACTTTCTTCCTACGAGCAGTACTTC
CASSQGGQGLSSYEQYF
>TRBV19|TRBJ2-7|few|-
TGTGCCAGTAGTATTCCGGGGTTGGTCTACGAGCAGTACTTC
CASSIPGLVYEQYF
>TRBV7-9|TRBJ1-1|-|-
TGTGCCAGCAGCTCCCGAGGGGGCACTGAAGCTTTCTTT
CASSSRGGTEAFF
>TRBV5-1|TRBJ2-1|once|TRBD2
TGCGCCAGCAGCCCGGGACTAGCGAGCCACAATGAGCAGTTCTTC
CASSPGLASHNEQFF
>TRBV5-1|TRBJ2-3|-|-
TGCGCCAGCAGCTCTCACAGACAGACGGGTAGCACAGATACGCAGTATTTT
CASSSHRQTGSTDTQYF
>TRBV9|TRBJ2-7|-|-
TGTGCCAGCACCAGGGGCGGGAGCAGGGACGAGCAGTACTTC
CASTRGGSRDEQYF
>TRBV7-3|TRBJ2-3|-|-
TGTGCCAGCAGCTTAAGGGGGGGCCGAGTATTAAGCACAGATACGCAGTATTTT
CASSLRGGRVLSTDTQYF
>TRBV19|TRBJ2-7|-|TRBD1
TGTGCCAGTAGCCCTCGGCAGGGGGCCTACGAGCAGTACTTC
CASSPRQGAYEQYF
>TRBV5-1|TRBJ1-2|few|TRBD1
TGCGCCAGCAGCTTAGGGGACAGCTTAGCCTATGGCTACACCTTC
CASSLGDSLAYGYTF
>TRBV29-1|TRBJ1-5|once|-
TGCAGCGTTGCAGGGAGGGGTGGCAATCAGCCCCAGCATTTT
CSVAGRGGNQPQHF
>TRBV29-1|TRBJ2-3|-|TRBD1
TGCAGCGTGAGCACCCGGGACAGGGGGTTTGGAGATACGCAGTATTTT
CSVSTRDRGFGDTQYF
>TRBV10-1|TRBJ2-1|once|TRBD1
TGCGCCAGCGAGTTATGCATTAGACAGGGGGCCCTGAGCTCCTACAATGAGCAGTTCTTC
CASELCIRQGALSSYNEQFF
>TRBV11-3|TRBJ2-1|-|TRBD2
TGTGCCAGCAGCCCAACTAGCGGGGGGGCCTATGAGCAGTTCTTC
CASSPTSGGAYEQFF
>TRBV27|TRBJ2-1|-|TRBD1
TGTGCCAGCAGGACAGGGATTCGTGAGCAGTTCTTC
CASRTGIREQFF
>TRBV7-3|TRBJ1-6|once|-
TGTGCCAGCAGCATCGGACACCTCTATAATTCCCCCCTCCACTTT
CASSIGHLYNSPLHF
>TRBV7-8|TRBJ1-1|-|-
TGTGCCAGCAGCTTAAACAGGGCGGACACTGAAGCTTTCTTT
CASSLNRADTEAFF
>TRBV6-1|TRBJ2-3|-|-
TGTGCCAGCAGTGAATCAAGACTTCACACAGATACGCAGTATTTT
CASSESRLHTDTQYF
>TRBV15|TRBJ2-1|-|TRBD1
TGTGCCACCAGCCCTAACAGGGGTTACGATGAGCAGTTCTTC
CATSPNRGYDEQFF
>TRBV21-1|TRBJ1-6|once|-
TGTGCCAGCAGCGCGCGACAGGGGCCGAGGACGTTCTCCTATAATTCACCCCTCCACTTT
CASSARQGPRTFSYNSPLHF
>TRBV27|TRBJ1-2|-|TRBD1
TGTGCCAGCAGTAAAGGGGGCAGTGGCTACACCTTC
CASSKGGSGYTF
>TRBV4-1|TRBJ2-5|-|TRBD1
TGCGCCAGCAGCCACTCCGAGACAGGGTCCTTAGAGACCCAGTACTTC
CASSHSETGSLETQYF
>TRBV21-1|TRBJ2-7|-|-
TGTGCCAGCAGCAACCGGCGGGGGATATTCTACGAGCAGTACTTC
CASSNRRGIFYEQYF
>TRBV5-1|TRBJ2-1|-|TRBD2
TGCGCCAGCAGCCAGCGGGGGGCGGGGAATGAGCAGTTCTTC
CASSQRGAGNEQFF
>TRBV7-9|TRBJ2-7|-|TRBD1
TGTGCCAGCATTGGACAGGGAGCGTTGTCCGAGCAGTACTTC
CASIGQGALSEQYF
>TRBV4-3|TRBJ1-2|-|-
TGCGCCAGCAGCCCTTCCGGGGGGGCGAACTATGGCTACACCTTC
CASSPSGGANYGYTF